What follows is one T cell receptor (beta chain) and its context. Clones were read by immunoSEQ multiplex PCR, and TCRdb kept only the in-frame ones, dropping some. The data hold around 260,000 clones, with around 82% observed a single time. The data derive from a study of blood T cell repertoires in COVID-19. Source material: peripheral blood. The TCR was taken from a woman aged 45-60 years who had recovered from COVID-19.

This chain's CDR3 is CAWSLPGVFGNQPQHF. The CDR3 coding sequence is TGTGCCTGGAGTCTCCCAGGGGTTTTCGGCAATCAGCCCCAGCATTTT. This chain links TRBV30 with TRBJ1-5; TRBD1 is a possible D gene (6 bases). CDR3 size: 16 residues. V was pared by 2 bases and J by 2 bases, with 16 bases between. Germline lookup yields CDR1 GTSNPN and CDR2 SVGIG (reference sequence).